The rows below give T cell receptor beta chains drawn from one sample of a study of T cells in Graves' hyperthyroidism and ophthalmopathy. TCRdb analysed the multiplex PCR reads with MiXCR anew, one entry per CDR3 protein. The sample includes roughly 720,000 distinct CDR3 sequences, around 16% seen only once; the top ten take roughly a sixth. Material: blood. Every receptor here comes from a man aged 45-65 years with Graves' hyperthyroidism. The CDR3 runs from the conserved cysteine through the conserved F or W. A D gene is named only where the DNA matches it firmly. Some rows mark clone size as missing; the rest say once, few, many or name a class of expanded clone.

D gene	CDR3 length	V gene	clone size	J gene	CDR3 protein	CDR3 DNA
.	14	TRBV11-2	many	TRBJ2-7	CASSFPDRRAEQYF	TGTGCCAGCAGCTTCCCGGACAGGAGGGCCGAGCAGTACTTC
.	14	TRBV27	many	TRBJ2-2	CASSPLQNTGELFF	TGTGCCAGCAGTCCGTTACAGAACACCGGGGAGCTGTTTTTT
.	12	TRBV28	many	TRBJ2-1	CASSPQPFEQFF	TGTGCCAGCAGTCCACAGCCGTTTGAGCAGTTCTTC
TRBD1	14	TRBV6-5	.	TRBJ1-2	CASSYDRGSYGYTF	TGTGCCAGCAGTTACGACAGGGGGTCCTATGGCTACACCTTC
.	14	TRBV6-2/TRBV6-3	.	TRBJ2-2	CASSYSGNTGELFF	TGTGCCAGCAGTTACTCAGGGAACACCGGGGAGCTGTTTTTT
.	13	TRBV29-1	few	TRBJ1-1	CSVVSQGNTEAFF	TGCAGCGTTGTTTCACAGGGGAACACTGAAGCTTTCTTT
.	14	TRBV20-1	many	TRBJ1-2	CSAREADRGYGYTF	TGCAGTGCTAGAGAGGCTGACAGAGGTTATGGCTACACCTTC
TRBD1	16	TRBV20-1	.	TRBJ1-3	CSARDLDRVSGNTIYF	TGCAGTGCTAGAGATCTTGACAGGGTTTCAGGAAACACCATATATTTT
.	17	TRBV24-1	.	TRBJ2-1	CATSTFLRGQRRNEQFF	TGTGCCACCAGTACCTTTCTACGGGGGCAGAGGCGGAATGAGCAGTTCTTC
TRBD1	14	TRBV19	.	TRBJ2-4	CASGRGLAKNIQYF	TGTGCCAGTGGCAGGGGGCTGGCCAAAAACATTCAGTACTTC
.	13	TRBV11-2	many	TRBJ1-6	CASSLAAGSPLHF	TGTGCCAGCAGCTTGGCGGCGGGGTCACCCCTCCACTTT
.	15	TRBV2	many	TRBJ2-2	CASSDPGLNSGELFF	TGTGCCAGCAGTGATCCGGGACTCAATTCCGGGGAGCTGTTTTTT
.	13	TRBV10-1	few	TRBJ1-6	CASSESGGSPLHF	TGCGCCAGCAGTGAGTCTGGCGGCTCACCCCTCCACTTT
.	15	TRBV19	few	TRBJ1-1	CASSTGGGFGTEAFF	TGTGCCAGTAGTACCGGAGGGGGGTTTGGCACTGAAGCTTTCTTT
.	16	TRBV2	many	TRBJ2-1	CASSEGQHHSYNEQFF	TGTGCCAGCAGTGAAGGTCAGCATCACTCCTACAATGAGCAGTTCTTC
TRBD2	13	TRBV2	many	TRBJ2-4	CAGLGLGENIQYF	TGTGCCGGACTGGGACTAGGTGAAAACATTCAGTACTTC
.	19	TRBV18	few	TRBJ2-3	CASSPLDSMGFTSTDTQYF	TGTGCCAGCTCACCACTGGACAGTATGGGGTTCACTAGCACAGATACGCAGTATTTT
TRBD2	14	TRBV5-1	.	TRBJ2-7	CASSSLAGVHEQYF	TGCGCCAGCAGCTCCCTAGCGGGAGTCCACGAGCAGTACTTC
.	12	TRBV2	few	TRBJ2-7	CARGTDLGEQYF	TGTGCCAGGGGGACTGATTTGGGCGAGCAGTACTTC
.	16	TRBV28	many	TRBJ2-7	CASSDAGRRHSYEQYF	TGTGCCAGCAGTGATGCAGGGCGGAGGCATTCCTACGAGCAGTACTTC
.	15	TRBV7-9	many	TRBJ2-7	CASSTTGGAYYEQYF	TGTGCCAGCAGCACTACAGGAGGAGCTTACTACGAGCAGTACTTC
TRBD2	16	TRBV20-1	many	TRBJ2-5	CSARDFPSGNLETQYF	TGCAGTGCTAGAGATTTCCCTAGCGGCAACTTAGAGACCCAGTACTTC
TRBD2	16	TRBV27	many	TRBJ2-2	CASSPRLAVNTGELFF	TGTGCCAGCAGTCCCCGACTAGCGGTGAACACCGGGGAGCTGTTTTTT
TRBD1	18	TRBV11-2	.	TRBJ2-1	CASSLVGYIGRGQDEQFF	TGTGCCAGCAGCTTAGTTGGTTATATTGGCAGGGGGCAAGATGAGCAGTTCTTC
TRBD1	15	TRBV6-1	many	TRBJ2-5	CASNHRTGLGETQYF	TGTGCCAGCAACCATCGGACAGGTTTAGGGGAGACCCAGTACTTC
.	15	TRBV7-8	many	TRBJ2-7	CASSSPEGRGYEQYF	TGTGCCAGCAGCTCCCCGGAAGGAAGAGGCTACGAGCAGTACTTC
.	13	TRBV7-8	few	TRBJ1-2	CASSSAGDYGYTF	TGTGCCAGCAGCTCAGCGGGGGACTATGGCTACACCTTC
.	14	TRBV6-1	.	TRBJ1-5	CASSKRGSNQPQHF	TGTGCCAGCAGTAAGAGGGGTAGCAATCAGCCCCAGCATTTT
.	13	TRBV11-2	many	TRBJ2-5	CASSLAHQETQYF	TGTGCCAGCAGCTTAGCTCACCAAGAGACCCAGTACTTC
TRBD1	14	TRBV6-1	many	TRBJ1-1	CASSFQGADTEAFF	TGTGCCAGCAGTTTTCAGGGGGCGGACACTGAAGCTTTCTTT
.	16	TRBV14	.	TRBJ1-2	CASSQDIAATNYGYTF	TGTGCCAGCAGCCAAGATATCGCAGCGACAAACTATGGCTACACCTTC
TRBD2	15	TRBV11-2	many	TRBJ2-3	CASRPLAGSTDTQYF	TGTGCCAGCAGACCACTAGCGGGGAGCACAGATACGCAGTATTTT
.	16	TRBV4-1	.	TRBJ1-4	CASSLYGVSANEKLFF	TGCGCCAGCAGCTTATACGGGGTTTCGGCTAATGAAAAACTGTTTTTT
TRBD2	15	TRBV20-1	.	TRBJ2-5	CSATIAGEVEETQYF	TGCAGTGCGACAATAGCGGGAGAGGTGGAAGAGACCCAGTACTTC
TRBD1	15	TRBV10-1	many	TRBJ2-5	CASSEFRQGGETQYF	TGCGCCAGCAGTGAGTTCAGACAGGGTGGGGAGACCCAGTACTTC
.	13	TRBV29-1	many	TRBJ2-7	CSVEAGSSYEQYF	TGCAGCGTGGAGGCAGGGTCCTCCTACGAGCAGTACTTC
TRBD2	15	TRBV19	few	TRBJ2-1	CASSIRSGRVNEQFF	TGTGCCAGTAGTATCCGTAGCGGGAGGGTAAATGAGCAGTTCTTC
.	14	TRBV20-1	.	TRBJ2-2	CSARGLVWTGELFF	TGCAGTGCTAGAGGCTTAGTGTGGACCGGGGAGCTGTTTTTT
.	17	TRBV28	many	TRBJ2-1	CASTRLWVRDSYNEQFF	TGTGCCAGCACAAGGCTCTGGGTGCGGGACTCCTACAATGAGCAGTTCTTC
.	16	TRBV7-9	many	TRBJ2-5	CASSLGGTSNQETQYF	TGTGCCAGCAGCTTAGGGGGTACCTCAAACCAAGAGACCCAGTACTTC
.	13	TRBV20-1	.	TRBJ1-4	CSAPAGGNEKLFF	TGCAGTGCTCCGGCCGGGGGCAATGAAAAACTGTTTTTT
TRBD2	16	TRBV5-1	.	TRBJ2-7	CASSGGTSAIMNEQYF	TGCGCCAGCAGCGGGGGGACTAGCGCTATTATGAACGAGCAGTACTTC
TRBD2	17	TRBV10-2	many	TRBJ2-7	CASSEPLTSGFSYEQYF	TGCGCCAGCAGTGAGCCGCTAACTAGCGGGTTCTCCTACGAGCAGTACTTC
.	14	TRBV19	.	TRBJ1-5	CASSLAGLFMPQHF	TGTGCCAGTAGCCTGGCAGGGTTGTTTATGCCCCAGCATTTT
TRBD1	12	TRBV28	many	TRBJ2-7	CASSLSTGQQYF	TGTGCCAGCAGTTTATCGACAGGGCAGCAGTACTTC
.	14	TRBV5-1	many	TRBJ2-1	CASSHYDARDEQFF	TGCGCCAGCAGCCACTACGACGCGCGTGATGAGCAGTTCTTC
TRBD2	14	TRBV19	once	TRBJ2-1	CASSTNVGRDEQFF	TGTGCCAGTAGTACCAACGTCGGGAGGGATGAGCAGTTCTTC
TRBD2	13	TRBV7-9	many	TRBJ2-5	CASRLALGETQYF	TGTGCCAGCCGACTAGCGCTGGGAGAGACCCAGTACTTC
TRBD2	13	TRBV7-9	many	TRBJ2-7	CASSWRGADEQYF	TGTGCCAGCAGCTGGCGGGGGGCGGACGAGCAGTACTTC
.	13	TRBV28	many	TRBJ1-5	CASSVQYRQPQHF	TGTGCCAGCAGTGTTCAGTATCGGCAGCCCCAGCATTTT
TRBD2	13	TRBV20-1	many	TRBJ2-3	CSAIAGSTDTQYF	TGCAGTGCTATAGCGGGATCCACAGATACGCAGTATTTT
.	19	TRBV24-1	.	TRBJ2-3	CATSDRQGNEGGRTDTQYF	TGTGCCACCAGTGACCGACAGGGTAACGAGGGGGGCCGGACAGATACGCAGTATTTT
.	16	TRBV24-1	.	TRBJ2-1	CATSDGPGVSYNEQFF	TGTGCCACCAGTGATGGTCCGGGAGTCTCTTACAATGAGCAGTTCTTC